This is a list of T cell receptor beta chains from one sample in a study of cytomegalovirus exposure and HLA in healthy donors. The table came from immunoSEQ multiplex PCR; TCRdb's copy has only in-frame clones and leaves some out. Of around 300,000 clones listed, under 80% are singletons. Sequences were obtained from PBMCs. The source is a female donor in good health and CMV-seronegative. Both conserved end residues are part of each CDR3. The D gene is left open where the match is weak. Size values are once, few and many counts, or a class for expanded clones, and some rows have none.

CDR3: CASSWTSFAYEQYF
DNA: TGTGCCAGCAGTTGGACTAGTTTCGCCTACGAGCAGTACTTC
size: NA
D: TRBD2
V: TRBV28
J: TRBJ2-7

CDR3: CASRAGGGSYNEQFF
DNA: TGTGCCAGCAGGGCAGGGGGCGGCTCCTACAATGAGCAGTTCTTC
size: NA
D: TRBD1
V: TRBV2
J: TRBJ2-1

CDR3: CASSATRADTQYF
DNA: TGTGCCAGCAGCGCGACTCGAGCAGATACGCAGTATTTT
size: NA
D: NA
V: TRBV7-3
J: TRBJ2-3

CDR3: CASSLSGLGGYTF
DNA: TGTGCCAGCAGCTTGTCCGGACTAGGGGGCTACACCTTC
size: NA
D: NA
V: TRBV5-6
J: TRBJ1-2

CDR3: CASSFGTSLDTQYF
DNA: TGTGCCAGCAGCTTCGGGACTAGTTTGGATACGCAGTATTTT
size: NA
D: TRBD2
V: TRBV7-3
J: TRBJ2-3

CDR3: CASSLAGGNTEAFF
DNA: TGCGCCAGCAGCTTGGCGGGGGGGAACACTGAAGCTTTCTTT
size: few
D: NA
V: TRBV5-1
J: TRBJ1-1

CDR3: CASSLNPLAASGNEQFF
DNA: TGCGCCAGCAGCCTGAACCCTTTAGCGGCCTCGGGAAATGAGCAGTTCTTC
size: NA
D: NA
V: TRBV5-1
J: TRBJ2-1

CDR3: CASSPSGGSTEAFF
DNA: TGTGCCAGCAGCCCGAGTGGTGGGAGCACTGAAGCTTTCTTT
size: few
D: NA
V: TRBV7-8
J: TRBJ1-1

CDR3: CASSPIKSGDTEAFF
DNA: TGTGCCAGCAGTCCGATAAAGTCGGGGGACACTGAAGCTTTCTTT
size: NA
D: NA
V: TRBV7-9
J: TRBJ1-1

CDR3: CASSRVDEQFF
DNA: TGTGCCAGCAGCCGAGTAGATGAGCAGTTCTTC
size: few
D: NA
V: TRBV5-6
J: TRBJ2-1

CDR3: CASSPRVLWSPLHF
DNA: TGTGCCAGCAGTCCCAGGGTCCTTTGGTCACCCCTCCACTTT
size: NA
D: NA
V: TRBV28
J: TRBJ1-6

CDR3: CASSWTSGRSWEQFF
DNA: TGCGCCAGCAGCTGGACTAGCGGGAGGTCTTGGGAGCAGTTCTTC
size: NA
D: TRBD2
V: TRBV5-1
J: TRBJ2-1

CDR3: CASSPYTSGQTYEQYF
DNA: TGTGCCAGCAGCCCTTATACTTCGGGACAGACCTACGAGCAGTACTTC
size: NA
D: TRBD1
V: TRBV5-8
J: TRBJ2-7

CDR3: CASSGTGRDYGYTF
DNA: TGCGCCAGCAGCGGGACAGGGCGGGACTATGGCTACACCTTC
size: few
D: TRBD1
V: TRBV4-1
J: TRBJ1-2

CDR3: CAWSVTTGRIRTGELFF
DNA: TGTGCCTGGAGTGTAACTACAGGGCGGATCCGCACCGGGGAGCTGTTTTTT
size: NA
D: NA
V: TRBV30
J: TRBJ2-2

CDR3: CASSWRGAALDF
DNA: TGTGCCAGCAGCTGGAGAGGCGCCGCTCTGGACTTC
size: NA
D: NA
V: TRBV6-6
J: TRBJ2-5

CDR3: CASSKILAGVGYNEQFF
DNA: TGTGCCAGCAGTAAGATATTAGCGGGAGTGGGGTACAATGAGCAGTTCTTC
size: NA
D: TRBD2
V: TRBV27
J: TRBJ2-1

CDR3: CASITLRANVLTF
DNA: TGTGCCAGTATCACTTTGAGGGCCAACGTCCTGACTTTC
size: NA
D: NA
V: TRBV7-2
J: TRBJ2-6

CDR3: CASSPRTGPSVYGYTF
DNA: TGTGCCAGCAGCCCCAGGACAGGTCCGTCGGTCTATGGCTACACCTTC
size: once
D: TRBD1
V: TRBV7-8
J: TRBJ1-2

CDR3: CASKSLAGVQETQYF
DNA: TGTGCCAGTAAGTCACTAGCGGGAGTACAGGAGACCCAGTACTTC
size: once
D: TRBD2
V: TRBV27
J: TRBJ2-5

CDR3: CASSPTAGGTYEQYF
DNA: TGTGCCAGCAGCCCTACAGCGGGAGGGACCTACGAGCAGTACTTC
size: once
D: TRBD2
V: TRBV11-2
J: TRBJ2-7

CDR3: CASKGARGTPLANTGELFF
DNA: TGCGCCAGCAAAGGGGCCAGGGGGACTCCCCTTGCGAACACCGGGGAGCTGTTTTTT
size: once
D: NA
V: TRBV5-1
J: TRBJ2-2

CDR3: CASRLGTSGRPSSYNEQFF
DNA: TGTGCCAGCAGGTTGGGAACTAGCGGGAGGCCGAGCTCCTACAATGAGCAGTTCTTC
size: NA
D: TRBD2
V: TRBV9
J: TRBJ2-1

CDR3: CASSSPGTGIYEQYF
DNA: TGTGCCAGCAGTTCCCCCGGGACAGGAATATACGAGCAGTACTTC
size: NA
D: TRBD1
V: TRBV28
J: TRBJ2-7

CDR3: CASSAMASGVPKNIQYF
DNA: TGTGCCAGCAGCGCCATGGCTAGCGGAGTACCCAAAAACATTCAGTACTTC
size: NA
D: TRBD2
V: TRBV13
J: TRBJ2-4

CDR3: CASSLTSGRLADTQYF
DNA: TGTGCCAGCAGTTTGACTAGCGGGAGGCTGGCAGATACGCAGTATTTT
size: NA
D: TRBD2
V: TRBV6-5
J: TRBJ2-3

CDR3: CASSSETRQGHETQYF
DNA: TGTGCCAGCAGCTCGGAAACAAGACAGGGTCACGAGACCCAGTACTTC
size: NA
D: TRBD1
V: TRBV11-3
J: TRBJ2-5

CDR3: CASSPGLAVSYEQYF
DNA: TGTGCCAGCAGTCCGGGGCTAGCGGTCTCCTACGAGCAGTACTTC
size: NA
D: TRBD2
V: TRBV6-6
J: TRBJ2-7

CDR3: CASSLVGQGRYEQYF
DNA: TGTGCCAGCAGCTTAGTGGGACAGGGTCGCTACGAGCAGTACTTC
size: NA
D: TRBD1
V: TRBV7-2
J: TRBJ2-7

CDR3: CASSFRRDRSTDTQYF
DNA: TGTGCCAGCAGTTTCCGTCGGGACAGAAGCACAGATACGCAGTATTTT
size: NA
D: TRBD1
V: TRBV27
J: TRBJ2-3

CDR3: CASSPYSTAYEQYF
DNA: TGTGCCAGCTCACCATACAGCACAGCCTACGAGCAGTACTTC
size: once
D: NA
V: TRBV18
J: TRBJ2-7

CDR3: CASSHRSGLFNEQFF
DNA: TGCGCCAGCAGCCATCGGTCAGGATTGTTCAATGAGCAGTTCTTC
size: once
D: NA
V: TRBV4-1
J: TRBJ2-1

CDR3: CASSVMAGTNSPLHF
DNA: TGTGCCAGCAGCGTAATGGCAGGAACAAATTCACCCCTCCACTTT
size: few
D: NA
V: TRBV9
J: TRBJ1-6

CDR3: CASSPLREVTGELFF
DNA: TGTGCCAGCTCACCATTGCGGGAGGTCACCGGGGAGCTGTTTTTT
size: NA
D: TRBD2
V: TRBV18
J: TRBJ2-2

CDR3: CASSLGEAWDEQFF
DNA: TGTGCCAGCAGTTTGGGGGAGGCGTGGGATGAGCAGTTCTTC
size: NA
D: NA
V: TRBV27
J: TRBJ2-1

CDR3: CASKIAGGSYEQYF
DNA: TGTGCCAGTAAGATCGCAGGGGGTTCCTACGAGCAGTACTTC
size: NA
D: TRBD1
V: TRBV19
J: TRBJ2-7

CDR3: CASSPPGLADNSYEQYF
DNA: TGTGCCAGCTCACCACCAGGGCTAGCCGATAACTCCTACGAGCAGTACTTC
size: NA
D: NA
V: TRBV18
J: TRBJ2-7

CDR3: CASTASGGSYNEQFF
DNA: TGTGCCAGTACCGCCTCGGGGGGCTCCTACAATGAGCAGTTCTTC
size: NA
D: TRBD2
V: TRBV19
J: TRBJ2-1

CDR3: CAISESGGGDQPQHF
DNA: TGTGCCATCAGTGAGTCTGGAGGCGGGGATCAGCCCCAGCATTTT
size: few
D: NA
V: TRBV10-3
J: TRBJ1-5

CDR3: CASRGVRNTEAFF
DNA: TGTGCCAGCAGAGGGGTCCGGAACACTGAAGCTTTCTTT
size: NA
D: NA
V: TRBV6-1
J: TRBJ1-1

CDR3: CASSDSSGPYGYTF
DNA: TGCGCCAGCAGTGATTCTTCAGGGCCCTATGGCTACACCTTC
size: NA
D: NA
V: TRBV10-2
J: TRBJ1-2

CDR3: CASSLGGGDSGNTIYF
DNA: TGTGCCAGCAGCTTAGGAGGGGGGGATTCAGGAAACACCATATATTTT
size: NA
D: NA
V: TRBV7-2
J: TRBJ1-3

CDR3: CASTVAGEVNEQFF
DNA: TGCGCCAGCACGGTAGCGGGAGAGGTCAATGAGCAGTTCTTC
size: NA
D: TRBD2
V: TRBV5-1
J: TRBJ2-1